These 19 T cell receptor beta chains originate from one sample sequenced in a study of blood T cell repertoires in COVID-19. Some clones are missing from TCRdb's copy, which holds only in-frame ones; the method was immunoSEQ multiplex PCR. The sample lists about 210,000 clones, roughly nine tenths occurring once. Sample: peripheral blood. These receptors were taken from a man aged 30 to 39 with acute or convalescent COVID-19.

The gene calls are TRBV5-6 and TRBJ2-7, with D perhaps TRBD2 (5 bases). V was pared by 0 bases and J by 3 bases, with 10 bases between. This CDR3 region has 14 residues. Germline V gene lookup returns CDR1 SGHDT and CDR2 YYEEEE. The CDR3 DNA reads TGTGCCAGCAGCTTGGATCCCGGGAACTACGAGCAGTACTTC. The encoded protein is CASSLDPGNYEQYF.

CDR3 amino acids: CASSVQDSQETQYF. In nucleotides, the CDR3 is TGTGCCAGCAGCGTTCAGGATTCTCAAGAGACCCAGTACTTC. The chain employs TRBV9 and TRBJ2-5; D is unresolved. The V gene lost 2 bases and the J gene lost 2 bases, with 10 bases spanning the gap. The CDR3 covers 14 residues. Germline CDR1 SGDLS, CDR2 YYNGEE.

The chain combines TRBV12-3 or TRBV12-4 with TRBJ1-5, with a weak D call TRBD1 (6 bases). The CDR3 runs 12 residues. V lost 5 bases, J lost 6 bases, and 8 bases lay in between. The CDR3 spells CASSRGGQPQHF. CDR3 nucleotides: TGTGCCAGCAGTAGAGGGGGTCAGCCCCAGCATTTT.

The chain couples TRBV19 to TRBJ2-1, with 16 bases identical to TRBD2. Germline V CDR1 and CDR2: LNHDA, SQIVND (reference sequence). The CDR3 consists of 16 residues. After removal of 5 bases from V and 12 bases from J, the junction contained 10 bases not matched to a gene. CDR3 DNA sequence: TGTGCCAGTAGTGCTTCCGGGACTAGCGGGGGGGGTAGGCAGTTCTTC. Amino acid sequence: CASSASGTSGGGRQFF. The entire variable domain, with the rest obtained from reference TRBV19 and TRBJ2-1, is as follows: DGGITQSPKYLFRKEGQNVTLSCEQNLNHDAMYWYRQDPGQGLRLIYYSQIVNDFQKGDIAEGYSVSREKKESFPLTVTSAQKNPTAFYLCASSASGTSGGGRQFFGPGTRLTVL.

CDR3 DNA: TGTGCCAGCAGTCCTTTGAGACAGAGTAATTCACCCCTCCACTTT. Translating it yields CASSPLRQSNSPLHF. The chain employs TRBV27 and TRBJ1-6, with D tentatively TRBD1 (5 bases). The CDR3 loop spans 15 amino acids. Trimming left V 5 bases short and J 6 bases short, with 14 bases between. Germline V gene sequence: CDR1 MNHEY, CDR2 SMNVEV (reference sequence).

J is TRBJ1-2 and V is TRBV3-1 (or the pseudogene TRBV3-2); D gene uncertain. V was trimmed by 1 base and J by 8 bases, leaving 14 bases between them. The CDR3 contains 14 residues. Looked up from germline, CDR1 is LGHDT and CDR2 is YNNKEL (reference sequence). CDR3 in amino acids: CASSQAGYPYGYTF. The CDR3 DNA is TGTGCCAGCAGCCAAGCGGGGTATCCCTACGGCTACACCTTC.

This chain uses TRBV7-9 with TRBJ2-1, with D perhaps matching TRBD1 (5 bases). The CDR3 totals 13 residues. Trimming left V 2 bases short and J 5 bases short, with 7 bases between. CDR1 SEHNR and CDR2 FQNEAQ come from the germline V gene (reference sequence). The CDR3 region has the DNA TGTGCCAGCAGCTTATCCAGGGACAATGAGCAGTTCTTC. Its protein product is CASSLSRDNEQFF.

This chain uses TRBV12-3 or TRBV12-4 with TRBJ1-6; D not certain. This CDR3 is built from 12 residues. V lost 6 bases and J lost 11, with 11 bases in between. The CDR3 nucleotides are TGTGCCAGCAGCCCATTAGATACACCCCTCCACTTT. It yields the protein CASSPLDTPLHF.

V gene TRBV30 combines with J gene TRBJ2-7; D gene unclear. CDR3 length: 10 amino acids. Trimming removed 3 bases from V and 6 bases from J, with 6 bases in between. Germline V gene data show CDR1 as GTSNPN and CDR2 as SVGIG (reference sequence). The CDR3, as DNA: TGTGCCTGGAGCGTCGTCGAGCAGTACTTC. This translates into CAWSVVEQYF.

The J gene is TRBJ2-2, the V gene TRBV2, with a tentative D call TRBD2 (5 bases). The CDR3 totals 15 residues. V gave up 2 bases and J gave up 4 bases, with 11 bases separating them. Germline V lookup: CDR1 SNHLY, CDR2 FYNNEI. The CDR3 DNA follows: TGTGCCAGCAGTGAATCGCGGGTAATCACCGGGGAGCTGTTTTTT. This codes for CASSESRVITGELFF. Filled out from reference TRBV2 and TRBJ2-2, the complete variable domain reads EPEVTQTPSHQVTQMGQEVILRCVPISNHLYFYWYRQILGQKVEFLVSFYNNEISEKSEIFDDQFSVERPDGSNFTLKIRSTKLEDSAMYFCASSESRVITGELFFGEGSRLTVL.

The chain has TRBV5-1 and TRBJ2-5, with TRBD1 as a possible D gene (7 bases). The CDR3 runs 17 residues. The germline V and J ends were trimmed by 0 bases and 1 base, with 16 bases remaining between them. Germline lookup yields CDR1 SGHRS and CDR2 YFSETQ. The CDR3 DNA reads as TGCGCCAGCAGCTTGGCAGGGGGAGGAGCTGCCCAAGAGACCCAGTACTTC. Translation gives CASSLAGGGAAQETQYF. Combining the CDR3 with reference TRBV5-1 and TRBJ2-5 gives the whole variable domain KAGVTQTPRYLIKTRGQQVTLSCSPISGHRSVSWYQQTPGQGLQFLFEYFSETQRNKGNFPGRFSGRQFSNSRSEMNVSTLELGDSALYLCASSLAGGGAAQETQYFGPGTRLLVL.

The chain employs TRBV5-1 and TRBJ1-2, with 8 bases aligning to TRBD1. V dropped 1 base and J dropped 4; count of bases not matched to a gene: 6. This CDR3 region has 15 residues. From germline, CDR1 is SGHRS and CDR2 YFSETQ. CDR3: CASSLWDRTIYGYTF. The CDR3 DNA reads as TGCGCCAGCAGCTTGTGGGACAGGACGATCTATGGCTACACCTTC.

CDR3 residues: CASRAGGLNYGYTF. As DNA, the CDR3 is TGTGCCAGTAGAGCAGGGGGCCTTAACTATGGCTACACCTTC. This rearrangement joins TRBV19 to TRBJ1-2, with 8 nucleotides matching TRBD1. V shed 6 bases, J shed 1 base, and the junction held 4 bases outside the gene matches. Germline V gives CDR1 LNHDA, CDR2 SQIVND (reference sequence). The CDR3 has 14 amino acids. Full variable domain (missing parts from reference TRBV19 and TRBJ1-2): DGGITQSPKYLFRKEGQNVTLSCEQNLNHDAMYWYRQDPGQGLRLIYYSQIVNDFQKGDIAEGYSVSREKKESFPLTVTSAQKNPTAFYLCASRAGGLNYGYTFGSGTRLTVV.

V and J are TRBV6-5 and TRBJ1-5; D gene unclear. Germline values: CDR1 MNHEY, CDR2 SVGAGI. CDR3 size: 15 residues. V lost 0 bases and J 3 bases, leaving 9 bases between the germline ends. This CDR3 reads CASSYSRGYNQPQHF. In DNA, the CDR3 is TGTGCCAGCAGTTACTCAAGAGGCTACAATCAGCCCCAGCATTTT.

This clone was detected only once. The chain joins TRBV6-5 to TRBJ1-2, with TRBD1 matching over 8 bases. Unmatched junction bases numbered 1, after V lost 2 bases and J lost 2 bases. Germline CDR1 is MNHEY and CDR2 is SVGAGI. The CDR3 consists of 14 residues. CDR3 sequence: CASSYDRGNYGYTF. The CDR3 bases are TGTGCCAGCAGTTACGACAGGGGAAACTATGGCTACACCTTC.

The table lists this clone with a count of one. The V gene is TRBV7-3, the J gene TRBJ2-2, with D possibly matching TRBD1 (6 bases). The CDR3 contains 18 residues. V lost 6 bases and J lost 0, with 20 bases in between. Germline assignment: CDR1 SGHTA and CDR2 FQGTGA. CDR3 amino acids: CASSSRGTPTPNTGELFF. DNA for the CDR3: TGTGCCAGCAGTTCAAGGGGGACCCCTACCCCGAACACCGGGGAGCTGTTTTTT.

The chain joins TRBV13 to TRBJ2-7; D call uncertain. V lost 4 bases and J lost 4, with 11 bases in between. The CDR3 is 13 residues long. Germline V CDR1 and CDR2: PRHDT, FYEKMQ (reference sequence). The CDR3 spells CASSYLPTYEQYF. The DNA of the CDR3 is TGTGCCAGCAGCTATTTACCGACTTACGAGCAGTACTTC.

The chain joins TRBV6-5 to TRBJ2-3, with D perhaps matching TRBD1 (6 bases). This CDR3 comprises 12 residues. Trimming stripped 7 bases from V and 11 bases from J, with 16 bases between. The germline CDR1 and CDR2 sequences are MNHEY and SVGAGI. CDR3 loop: CASTPDSLKQYF. The CDR3 bases are TGTGCCAGCACCCCGGACAGTTTAAAGCAGTATTTT.

The chain has TRBV5-6 and TRBJ1-2; D ambiguous. Trimming removed 0 bases at V and 8 bases at J, with 11 bases between. There are 13 residues in the CDR3. Germline CDR1 is SGHDT and CDR2 is YYEEEE. The CDR3 loop is CASSLAFSVGYTF. The CDR3 DNA reads as TGTGCCAGCAGCTTGGCCTTTTCGGTCGGCTACACCTTC. Drawing the rest from reference TRBV5-6 and TRBJ1-2, the complete variable domain is DAGVTQSPTHLIKTRGQQVTLRCSPKSGHDTVSWYQQALGQGPQFIFQYYEEEERQRGNFPDRFSGHQFPNYSSELNVNALLLGDSALYLCASSLAFSVGYTFGSGTRLTVV.